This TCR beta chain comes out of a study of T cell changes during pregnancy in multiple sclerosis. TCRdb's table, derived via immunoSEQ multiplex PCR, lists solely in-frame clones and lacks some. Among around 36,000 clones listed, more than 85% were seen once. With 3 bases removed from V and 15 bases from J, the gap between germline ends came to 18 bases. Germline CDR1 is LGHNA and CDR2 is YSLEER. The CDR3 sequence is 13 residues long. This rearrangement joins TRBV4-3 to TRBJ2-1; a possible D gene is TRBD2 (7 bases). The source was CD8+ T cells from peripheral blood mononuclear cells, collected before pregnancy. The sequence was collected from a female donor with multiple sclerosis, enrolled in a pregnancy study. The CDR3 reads CASSQGLGGLTFF. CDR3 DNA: TGCGCCAGCAGCCAGGGCTTAGGGGGACTAACGTTCTTC.